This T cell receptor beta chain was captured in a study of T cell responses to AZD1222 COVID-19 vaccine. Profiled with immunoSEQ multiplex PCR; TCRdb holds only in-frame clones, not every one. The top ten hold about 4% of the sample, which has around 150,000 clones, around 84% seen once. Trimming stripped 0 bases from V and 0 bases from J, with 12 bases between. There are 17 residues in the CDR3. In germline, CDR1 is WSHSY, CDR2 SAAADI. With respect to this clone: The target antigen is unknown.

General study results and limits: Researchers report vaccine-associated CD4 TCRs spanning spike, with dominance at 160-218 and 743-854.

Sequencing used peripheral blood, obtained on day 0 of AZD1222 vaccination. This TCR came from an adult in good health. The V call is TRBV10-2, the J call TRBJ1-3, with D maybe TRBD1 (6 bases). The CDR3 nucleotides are TGCGCCAGCAGTGAGTCCGAAGGGGGAAGCTCTGGAAACACCATATATTTT. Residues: CASSESEGGSSGNTIYF.